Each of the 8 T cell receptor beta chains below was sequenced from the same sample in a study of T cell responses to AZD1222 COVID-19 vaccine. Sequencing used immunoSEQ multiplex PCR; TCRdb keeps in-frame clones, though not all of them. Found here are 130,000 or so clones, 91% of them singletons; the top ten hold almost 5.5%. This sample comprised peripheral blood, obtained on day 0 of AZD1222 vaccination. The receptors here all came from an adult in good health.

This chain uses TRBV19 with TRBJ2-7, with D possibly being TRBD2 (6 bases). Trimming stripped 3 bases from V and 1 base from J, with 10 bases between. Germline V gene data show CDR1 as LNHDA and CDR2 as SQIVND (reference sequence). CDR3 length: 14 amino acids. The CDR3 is CASSMFAGSYEQYF. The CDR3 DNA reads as TGTGCCAGTAGTATGTTCGCGGGGTCCTACGAGCAGTACTTC.

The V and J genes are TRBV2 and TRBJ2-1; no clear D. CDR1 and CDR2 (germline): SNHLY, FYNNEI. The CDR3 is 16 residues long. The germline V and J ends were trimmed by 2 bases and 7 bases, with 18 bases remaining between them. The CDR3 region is CASSEKGFGELNEQFF. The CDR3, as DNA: TGTGCCAGCAGTGAAAAGGGATTCGGAGAATTAAATGAGCAGTTCTTC.

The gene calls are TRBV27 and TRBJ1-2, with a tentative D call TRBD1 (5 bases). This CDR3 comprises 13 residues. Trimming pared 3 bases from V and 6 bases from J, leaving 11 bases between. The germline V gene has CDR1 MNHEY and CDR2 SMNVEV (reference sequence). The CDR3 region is CASSLGGGNGYTF. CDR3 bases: TGTGCCAGCAGTTTGGGGGGGGGAAATGGCTACACCTTC.

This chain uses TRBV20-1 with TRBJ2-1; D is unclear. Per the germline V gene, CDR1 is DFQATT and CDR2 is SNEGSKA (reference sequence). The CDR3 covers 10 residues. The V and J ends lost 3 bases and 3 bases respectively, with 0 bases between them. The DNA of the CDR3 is TGCAGTGCTAGCTACAATGAGCAGTTCTTC. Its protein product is CSASYNEQFF.

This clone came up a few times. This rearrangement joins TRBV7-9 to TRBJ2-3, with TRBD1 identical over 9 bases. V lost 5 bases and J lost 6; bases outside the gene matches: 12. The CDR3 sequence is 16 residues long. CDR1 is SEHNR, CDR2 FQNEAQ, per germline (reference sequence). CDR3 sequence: CASSILTGGERDTQYF. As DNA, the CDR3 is TGTGCCAGCAGCATACTAACAGGGGGCGAGAGGGATACGCAGTATTTT.

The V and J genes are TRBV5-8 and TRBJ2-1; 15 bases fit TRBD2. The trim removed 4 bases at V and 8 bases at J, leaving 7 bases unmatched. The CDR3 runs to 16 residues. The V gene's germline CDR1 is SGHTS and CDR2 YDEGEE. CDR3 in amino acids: CASSRGLAGGQHEQFF. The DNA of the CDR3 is TGTGCCAGCAGCCGCGGACTAGCGGGAGGGCAGCATGAGCAGTTCTTC.

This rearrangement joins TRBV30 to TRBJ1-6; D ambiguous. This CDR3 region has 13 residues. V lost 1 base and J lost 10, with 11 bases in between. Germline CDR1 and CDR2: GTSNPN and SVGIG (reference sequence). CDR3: CAWSEGFNSPLHF. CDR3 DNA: TGTGCCTGGAGTGAGGGATTTAACTCACCCCTCCACTTT.

CDR3 in DNA: TGTGCCAGCAGTCGCACAGGGAACTATGGCTACACCTTC. Translation gives CASSRTGNYGYTF. The V and J genes are TRBV27 and TRBJ1-2; perhaps TRBD1 as D (6 bases). V was shortened by 5 bases and J by 2 bases, with 9 bases between the two germline ends. CDR1 MNHEY and CDR2 SMNVEV come from the germline V gene (reference sequence). The CDR3 sequence is 13 residues long.